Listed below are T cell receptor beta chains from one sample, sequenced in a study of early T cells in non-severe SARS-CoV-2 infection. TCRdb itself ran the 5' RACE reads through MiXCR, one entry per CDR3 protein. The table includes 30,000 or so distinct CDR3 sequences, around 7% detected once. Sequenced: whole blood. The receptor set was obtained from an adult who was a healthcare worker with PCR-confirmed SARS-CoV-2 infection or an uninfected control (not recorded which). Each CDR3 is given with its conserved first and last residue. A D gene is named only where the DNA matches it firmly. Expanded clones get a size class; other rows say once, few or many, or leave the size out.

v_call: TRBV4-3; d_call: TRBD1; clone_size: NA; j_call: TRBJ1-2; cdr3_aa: CASSQDRSRGPYGYTF; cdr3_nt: TGCGCCAGCAGCCAAGATAGATCCAGGGGGCCCTATGGCTACACCTTC
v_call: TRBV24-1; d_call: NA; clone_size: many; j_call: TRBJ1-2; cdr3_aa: CATSGGTNYGYTF; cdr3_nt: TGTGCCACCAGTGGCGGGACTAACTATGGCTACACCTTC
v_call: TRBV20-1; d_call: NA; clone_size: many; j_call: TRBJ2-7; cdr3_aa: CSVPGNHEQYF; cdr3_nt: TGCAGTGTTCCAGGGAACCACGAGCAGTACTTC
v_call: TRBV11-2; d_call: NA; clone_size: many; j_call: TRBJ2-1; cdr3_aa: CASSFIRNNEQFF; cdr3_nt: TGTGCCAGCAGCTTCATCCGGAACAATGAGCAGTTCTTC
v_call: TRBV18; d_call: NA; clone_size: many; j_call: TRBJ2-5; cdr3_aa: CASSQDGETQYF; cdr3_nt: TGTGCCAGCTCACAGGACGGAGAGACCCAGTACTTC
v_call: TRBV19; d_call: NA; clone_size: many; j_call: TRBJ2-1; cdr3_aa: CASSLGLHYNEQFF; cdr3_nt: TGTGCCAGTTCTTTGGGGCTACACTACAATGAGCAGTTCTTC
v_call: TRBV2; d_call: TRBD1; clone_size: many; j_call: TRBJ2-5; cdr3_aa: CASFSDRKETQYF; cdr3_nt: TGTGCCAGCTTTTCGGACAGGAAAGAGACCCAGTACTTC
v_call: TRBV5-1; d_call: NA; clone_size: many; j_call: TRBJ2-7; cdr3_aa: CASSLDYEQYF; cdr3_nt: TGCGCCAGCAGCTTGGACTACGAGCAGTACTTC
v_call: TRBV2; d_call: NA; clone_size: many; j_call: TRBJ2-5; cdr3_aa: CASSRSGLGIETQYF; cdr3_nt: TGTGCCAGCAGTAGGAGTGGGCTCGGGATAGAGACCCAGTACTTC
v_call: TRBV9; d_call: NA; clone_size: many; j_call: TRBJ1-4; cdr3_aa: CASSVKGGRYEKLFF; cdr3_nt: TGTGCCAGCAGCGTAAAAGGTGGCAGATATGAAAAACTGTTTTTT
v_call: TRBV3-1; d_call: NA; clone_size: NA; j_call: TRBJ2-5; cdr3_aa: CASSQAGGNGKTQYF; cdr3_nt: TGTGCCAGCAGCCAAGCGGGCGGGAATGGGAAGACCCAGTACTTC
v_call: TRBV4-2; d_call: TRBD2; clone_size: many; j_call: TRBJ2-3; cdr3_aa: CASSQVTSGDSSTDTQYF; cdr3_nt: TGTGCCAGCAGCCAAGTTACTAGCGGTGACTCTAGCACAGATACGCAGTATTTT